This section outlines one T cell receptor (beta chain) sequence together with its context. Its antigen is unidentified. The sample originates from a study of T cells in Graves' hyperthyroidism and ophthalmopathy. Study conclusions and caveats: Median prediction lead before ophthalmopathy onset was around 7 months with the model. Most thyroid clonotypes with frequency above 0.001 were detected in blood. From stable hyperthyroidism, ophthalmopathy was separated by a 13 V-J model.

Cells are PBMCs isolated from about 10 ml of fresh blood. Researchers took RNA transcripts and amplified the TCR beta CDR3 regions from them. Researchers ran a first-round RT-PCR on the TCR CDR3 using the HTBI primer set. A single record per CDR3 protein comes from TCRdb applying MiXCR to the multiplex PCR reads. The sample holds hundreds of thousands of distinct CDR3 sequences, approximately 14% seen once. The CDR3 contains 23 residues. Germline-derived CDR1 and CDR2 are LNHDA and SQIVND (reference sequence). V lost 0 bases to trimming and J lost 0 bases; unmatched junction nucleotides: 19. Sample: blood. This receptor was taken from a woman aged 50 to 60 with Graves' ophthalmopathy. V usage is TRBV19 and J usage is TRBJ2-1; 11 bases are shared with TRBD2. The CDR3 DNA reads TGTGCCAGTAGTATAGATTTACTAGCGGGAGTGCAAAGTCGCAAGATCTCCTACAATGAGCAGTTCTTC. Translation gives CASSIDLLAGVQSRKISYNEQFF.